These 15 T cell receptor beta chains originate from one sample sequenced in a study of blood T cell repertoires in COVID-19. Sequenced by immunoSEQ multiplex PCR; TCRdb stores in-frame clones only, minus some. In the table there are around 190,000 clones, under 90% of which are singletons. Sequenced material: peripheral blood. The receptors come from a man in his sixties with acute or convalescent COVID-19.

V and J are TRBV10-3 and TRBJ1-5; D perhaps matches TRBD1 (5 bases). In germline, CDR1 is ENHRY, CDR2 SYGVKD. There are 15 residues in the CDR3. V was pared by 6 bases and J by 5 bases, with 17 bases between. The CDR3 nucleotides read TGTGCCATCAGGGGGCAGGGTTCCCATTATCAGCCCCAGCATTTT. As protein: CAIRGQGSHYQPQHF.

The chain is built from TRBV12-5 and TRBJ2-7; 7 bases agree with TRBD2. J was trimmed by 5 bases and V by 7 bases; bases with no gene match: 17. Germline values: CDR1 LGHNT, CDR2 FRNRAP. The CDR3 loop spans 16 amino acids. The DNA for the CDR3 is TGTGCTAGTGCCCCTCCACCTGCGGGAGCTCCCCACGAGCAGTACTTC. This gives the protein CASAPPPAGAPHEQYF.

This clone was counted once. The V and J genes are TRBV9 and TRBJ1-1, with TRBD1 matching over 10 bases. The germline V gene has CDR1 SGDLS and CDR2 YYNGEE. The CDR3 sequence is 17 residues long. The ends lost 1 base at V and 1 base at J; junction bases unmatched: 7. This chain's CDR3 is CASSVKAGTGANTEAFF. In DNA, the CDR3 is TGTGCCAGCAGCGTAAAAGCCGGGACAGGGGCGAACACTGAAGCTTTCTTT.

The chain combines TRBV19 with TRBJ2-5; 9 nucleotides align to TRBD1. The germline CDR1 and CDR2 sequences are LNHDA and SQIVND (reference sequence). The CDR3 runs to 14 residues. V lost 5 bases and J lost 5; bases outside the gene matches: 6. The CDR3 region is CASSPRQGVETQYF. The CDR3 region has the DNA TGTGCCAGTAGTCCTAGACAGGGGGTTGAGACCCAGTACTTC. The full variable domain, its missing parts supplied by reference TRBV19 and TRBJ2-5, is DGGITQSPKYLFRKEGQNVTLSCEQNLNHDAMYWYRQDPGQGLRLIYYSQIVNDFQKGDIAEGYSVSREKKESFPLTVTSAQKNPTAFYLCASSPRQGVETQYFGPGTRLLVL.

The chain uses TRBV7-3 and TRBJ2-1; 12 nucleotides match TRBD2. There are 17 residues in the CDR3. CDR1 is SGHTA and CDR2 is FQGTGA in the germline V gene. V was clipped by 4 bases and J by 5 bases; unmatched bases: 9. The CDR3 DNA reads as TGTGCCAGCAGCTCACGGGGGACTAGCGGGTTTCACAATGAGCAGTTCTTC. Protein: CASSSRGTSGFHNEQFF.

The CDR3 DNA reads as TGTGCCATCAGTGAGTCCTTGACAGGGGAAGGTGGCTACACCTTC. This codes for CAISESLTGEGGYTF. V usage is TRBV10-3 and J usage is TRBJ1-2; TRBD1 matches at 8 bases. Germline CDR1 is ENHRY and CDR2 is SYGVKD. Losses at the gene ends were 0 bases for V and 7 bases for J; bases not matched to a gene: 7. This CDR3 has 15 residues.

The V and J genes are TRBV15 and TRBJ1-3; D not certain. V was shortened by 0 bases and J by 3 bases, with 15 bases between the two germline ends. The CDR3 covers 17 residues. Germline CDR1 and CDR2: LNHNV and YYDKDF (reference sequence). The CDR3 spells CATSRDPPGVLGNTIYF. For the CDR3, the DNA is TGTGCCACCAGCAGAGATCCCCCTGGTGTACTTGGAAACACCATATATTTT.

The chain employs TRBV5-1 and TRBJ1-6, with 7 bases fitting TRBD1. CDR1 and CDR2 (germline): SGHRS, YFSETQ. The CDR3 loop spans 16 amino acids. V lost 4 bases to trimming and J lost 6 bases; unmatched junction nucleotides: 10. CDR3 in DNA: TGCGCCAGCAGCCCTCGGTTGCCAGGGGGTAATTCACCCCTCCACTTT. Protein product: CASSPRLPGGNSPLHF.

This sequence joins TRBV10-3 and TRBJ2-3, with 8 bases lining up with TRBD2. The CDR3 has 14 amino acids. Germline CDR1 is ENHRY and CDR2 is SYGVKD. Trimming at V came to 6 bases and at J to 0 bases, leaving 2 bases not matched to a gene. In DNA form, the CDR3 reads TGTGCCATCAGGAGCGGGGGTAGCACAGATACGCAGTATTTT. Residues: CAIRSGGSTDTQYF.

The chain carries TRBV11-3 and TRBJ2-3, with 10 positions matching TRBD2. Germline values: CDR1 SGHNT, CDR2 YENEEA. The length of the CDR3 is 19 residues. V lost 3 bases to trimming and J lost 3 bases; unmatched junction nucleotides: 15. The CDR3 loop reads CASSFGRPSGRLLTDTQYF. The CDR3 bases are TGTGCCAGCAGCTTTGGGAGACCTAGCGGGAGATTATTAACAGATACGCAGTATTTT.

The chain has TRBV7-9 and TRBJ1-1, with D unclear. The CDR3 extends over 13 amino acids. The germline V gene has CDR1 SEHNR and CDR2 FQNEAQ (reference sequence). Trimming cost V 11 bases and J 0 bases, with 13 bases left between them. The CDR3 reads CAGLEGMNTEAFF. The CDR3 DNA follows: TGTGCCGGTTTGGAGGGTATGAACACTGAAGCTTTCTTT.

This clone was seen a single time. This chain connects TRBV5-1 to TRBJ2-5; the match to TRBD2 covers 8 bases. CDR3 length: 19 residues. Germline lookup yields CDR1 SGHRS and CDR2 YFSETQ. V was pared by 6 bases and J by 2 bases, with 21 bases of the junction left unmatched. The CDR3 DNA reads as TGCGCCAGCACGAAGATACCGGGACTAGGCGGGCGTCGGCAAGAGACCCAGTACTTC. Translation gives CASTKIPGLGGRRQETQYF.

The CDR3 DNA is TGTGCCAGCAGTTACTCGAAGGGGTGCACTGAAGCTTTCTTT. This sequence encodes CASSYSKGCTEAFF. The chain combines TRBV6-7 with TRBJ1-1, with D tentatively TRBD1 (5 bases). TRBV6-7 is an ORF, and what it does is uncertain. The V gene lost 0 bases and the J gene lost 4 bases, with 9 bases spanning the gap. This CDR3 is 14 amino acids long.

The chain links TRBV25-1 to TRBJ2-3; 9 bases are shared with TRBD1. Trimming took 4 bases from V and 3 from J; bases not matched to a gene: 5. Germline assignment: CDR1 MGHDK and CDR2 SYGVNS. This CDR3 comprises 15 residues. The CDR3: CASSAHRGHTDTQYF. The CDR3 DNA follows: TGTGCCAGCAGTGCCCACAGGGGGCATACAGATACGCAGTATTTT.

The rearrangement uses TRBV2 and TRBJ2-4, with TRBD1 matching 8 bases. The CDR3 contains 13 residues. Per germline, CDR1 SNHLY and CDR2 FYNNEI. After removal of 6 bases from V and 8 bases from J, the junction contained 6 bases not matched to a gene. CDR3 sequence: CASRGTGGDIQYF. The CDR3 coding sequence is TGTGCCAGCAGAGGGACAGGTGGGGACATTCAGTACTTC.